The sequence of this T cell receptor beta chain was determined in a study of T cell responses to AZD1222 COVID-19 vaccine. Study-wide points: Without day 14 samples, only post-peak T cell repertoires were studied.

Pooled in the analysis were second doses at about 4 or about 12 weeks. Sequencing used immunoSEQ multiplex PCR; TCRdb keeps in-frame clones, though not all of them. In the table there are roughly 120,000 clones, around 92% of which are singletons. The sample holds one count of this clone. What it binds is unknown. CDR1 SGHNT and CDR2 YENEEA come from the germline V gene. The CDR3 has 19 residues. Trimming took 5 bases from V and 2 from J; bases not matched to a gene: 15. The receptor was derived from an adult who received the AZD1222 COVID-19 vaccine. This chain links TRBV11-3 with TRBJ2-1, with 10 bases that match TRBD1. The specimen was peripheral blood, collected 28 days after the second AZD1222 dose. The CDR3 loop reads CASSPGQGVNVGTYNEQFF. CDR3 DNA: TGTGCCAGCAGCCCCGGACAGGGGGTCAACGTCGGCACCTACAATGAGCAGTTCTTC.